Listed below are T cell receptor beta chains from one sample, sequenced in a study of shared clonotypes between healthy human individuals. Only in-frame clones appear in the TCRdb table, and some are missing; sequencing was by immunoSEQ multiplex PCR. The table lists about 2.1 million clones, roughly 91% of them singletons. The sample comprised naive CD8+ T cells from PBMCs. These receptors all stem from a young man in good health. Some clones in this sample may be carry-over from other donors' samples. The CDR3 runs from the conserved cysteine through the conserved F or W. Clone size is shown for a subset of rows, as once, few, many or a class of expanded clone.

CASSPGTSSQETQYF,TRBV5-8,TRBJ2-5,NA
CASSETGANYGYTF,TRBV7-9,TRBJ1-2,NA
CASSFGRNEQFF,TRBV5-4,TRBJ2-1,NA
CASSFLAGGPEGEQFF,TRBV27,TRBJ2-1,NA
CASSLFGGGNSPLHF,TRBV27,TRBJ1-6,NA
CASSQVFQGYLQETQYF,TRBV4-2,TRBJ2-5,NA
CATSPPRRDFRYEQYF,TRBV15,TRBJ2-7,NA
CASSAPGQGMAGANVLTF,TRBV5-1,TRBJ2-6,NA
CASSGPNVEGGGTDTQYF,TRBV2,TRBJ2-3,NA
CASSFRGAPFTDTQYF,TRBV5-1,TRBJ2-3,NA
CASSSWTATYEQYF,TRBV27,TRBJ2-7,NA
CASSFPLAAPNEQFF,TRBV7-9,TRBJ2-1,NA
CASSDAKGEQYF,TRBV5-4,TRBJ2-7,NA
CASSILPGTGVPGELFF,TRBV27,TRBJ2-2,NA
CASSSRGTTYEQYF,TRBV13,TRBJ2-7,NA
CASSQGAGVYYEQYF,TRBV11-2,TRBJ2-7,NA
CASSQDGDRVDTEAFF,TRBV4-2,TRBJ1-1,NA
CASSVGGSGTDTQYF,TRBV9,TRBJ2-3,NA
CASSLSSGDTEAFF,TRBV7-9,TRBJ1-1,NA
CASSRRQGANTEAFF,TRBV7-9,TRBJ1-1,NA
CASSSRLAGVADTQYF,TRBV6-5,TRBJ2-3,NA
CASSLWPPETQYF,TRBV5-6,TRBJ2-5,NA
CASRAGNTEAFF,TRBV4-3,TRBJ1-1,few
CASSQDSRVQVAANTGELFF,TRBV4-2,TRBJ2-2,NA
CASSVPITGSGANVLTF,TRBV9,TRBJ2-6,NA
CASSLGGDQPQHF,TRBV5-4,TRBJ1-5,NA
CASSLLATGNYGYTF,TRBV28,TRBJ1-2,NA
CASSQHSGQGINEQYF,TRBV4-1,TRBJ2-7,NA
CASSPLIGTGGNEQYF,TRBV7-2,TRBJ2-7,NA
CASMFQGSNQPQHF,TRBV27,TRBJ1-5,NA
CASSFGGRRSTQYF,TRBV7-6,TRBJ2-3,NA
CASSPLSLSQGYEKLFF,TRBV27,TRBJ1-4,NA
CASSSRLAAQETQYF,TRBV9,TRBJ2-5,NA
CASSVGDSQKLFF,TRBV9,TRBJ1-4,NA
CASSLGLAGPYQETQYF,TRBV7-9,TRBJ2-5,NA
CASVPLGVRTEAFF,TRBV6-5,TRBJ1-1,NA
CASSFMGTEAFF,TRBV28,TRBJ1-1,NA
CASTRRAVGTDTQYF,TRBV6-5,TRBJ2-3,NA
CASSPRYGNTIDYEQYF,TRBV19,TRBJ2-7,NA
CASSLSLSGSVEQYF,TRBV5-1,TRBJ2-7,once
CAWRAGTRETGELFF,TRBV30,TRBJ2-2,NA
CASSQVPRSRDYEQYF,TRBV14,TRBJ2-7,NA
CASSLVRGWKVEKLFF,TRBV28,TRBJ1-4,NA
CASSQESARASRSSLYGYTF,TRBV4-1,TRBJ1-2,NA
CASSLGSEGSNQPQHF,TRBV13,TRBJ1-5,NA
CASSLVPLTTNEKLFF,TRBV7-8,TRBJ1-4,NA
CASRLSADTQYF,TRBV27,TRBJ2-3,NA
CASSQEIAGAYEQYF,TRBV4-3,TRBJ2-7,NA
CASSLSPDRTQYF,TRBV27,TRBJ2-4,NA
CATGQGASTDTQYF,TRBV10-3,TRBJ2-3,once
CASSQGQTPEQYF,TRBV11-2,TRBJ2-7,NA
CASSVWASGSRETQYF,TRBV9,TRBJ2-5,NA
CASSVPRSEQFF,TRBV19,TRBJ2-1,once
CASSPGTSGPSSYNEQFF,TRBV7-6,TRBJ2-1,NA